Listed below are T cell receptor beta chains from one sample, sequenced in a study of blood T cell repertoires in COVID-19. The table came from immunoSEQ multiplex PCR; TCRdb's copy has only in-frame clones and leaves some out. The sample has a few hundred thousand clones; 89% are singletons. The specimen sequenced was peripheral blood. The receptors stem from a man between 18 and 29 years old who had recovered from COVID-19. The CDR3 runs from the conserved cysteine through the conserved F or W. A D gene is named only where the DNA matches it firmly. Clone size, where shown, is once, few, many, or a class for clones that have expanded.

cdr3_length	j_call	v_call	clone_size	d_call	cdr3_nt	cdr3_aa
17	TRBJ1-3	TRBV3-1/TRBV3-2	NA	NA	TGTGCCAGTACCGACATGGGACAATCGATCTCTGGAAACACCATATATTTT	CASTDMGQSISGNTIYF
13	TRBJ1-1	TRBV12-3/TRBV12-4	NA	NA	TGTGCCAGCCGGTCAGGGTACGAAACTGAAGCTTTCTTT	CASRSGYETEAFF
13	TRBJ2-3	TRBV6-5	NA	NA	TGTGCCAGCAGGTTAGGGGTTTGGGATACGCAGTATTTT	CASRLGVWDTQYF
16	TRBJ1-1	TRBV18	few	TRBD1	TGTGCCAGCTCACCAGCGACAGGGGGTAGGAACACTGAAGCTTTCTTT	CASSPATGGRNTEAFF
16	TRBJ1-2	TRBV6-5	once	TRBD1	TGTGCCAGCAGTTACTCGGGACAGGGGGGAGGCTATGGCTACACCTTC	CASSYSGQGGGYGYTF
15	TRBJ1-1	TRBV5-6	NA	NA	TGTGCCAGCAGCTTGGTGGGCAGGATGAACACTGAAGCTTTCTTT	CASSLVGRMNTEAFF
15	TRBJ1-1	TRBV5-6	NA	TRBD1	TGTGCCAGCAGGGGGACAGGGGAAGTATTCACTGAAGCTTTCTTT	CASRGTGEVFTEAFF
15	TRBJ1-1	TRBV19	few	TRBD1	TGTGCCAGTAGTACCAGGGGGCCGATGAACACTGAAGCTTTCTTT	CASSTRGPMNTEAFF
15	TRBJ1-1	TRBV19	NA	TRBD1	TGTGCCAGTAGTATAGTGGGACAGGGTACCACTGAAGCTTTCTTT	CASSIVGQGTTEAFF
12	TRBJ2-7	TRBV29-1	NA	NA	TGCAGCGCGGCTCAAGGAAGGAGCGAGCAGTACTTC	CSAAQGRSEQYF
15	TRBJ2-1	TRBV6-5	NA	TRBD2	TGTGCCAGCACCCTGGGGACTAGCGGGGGAAATGAGCAGTTCTTC	CASTLGTSGGNEQFF
12	TRBJ1-2	TRBV11-2	NA	TRBD1	TGTGCCAGCAGCGGGACAGGGTGGGGCTACACCTTC	CASSGTGWGYTF
13	TRBJ1-1	TRBV30	NA	TRBD1	TGTGCCTCGTTAGGGGGCTGGAGCCCTGAAGCTTTCTTT	CASLGGWSPEAFF
14	TRBJ2-5	TRBV7-2	NA	NA	TGTGCCAGCAGCCCCGGACTACGTCAAGAGACCCAGTACTTC	CASSPGLRQETQYF
12	TRBJ2-1	TRBV2	NA	NA	TGTGCCAGTCAAGTACAGGACAATGAGCAGTTCTTC	CASQVQDNEQFF
15	TRBJ1-1	TRBV7-6	NA	TRBD1	TGTGCCAGCAGCCCCCGACAGGGCGCGAACACTGAAGCTTTCTTT	CASSPRQGANTEAFF
15	TRBJ1-1	TRBV7-2	once	TRBD1	TGTGCCAGCAGCTCCCTAAACAGGGGGCGTACTGAAGCTTTCTTT	CASSSLNRGRTEAFF
14	TRBJ1-1	TRBV6-5	NA	NA	TGTGCCAGCAGTTACGGGAGGGCTTCCACTGAAGCTTTCTTT	CASSYGRASTEAFF
14	TRBJ1-2	TRBV30	NA	NA	TGTGCCTGGAGTGGACACCCAGCTAACTATGGCTACACCTTC	CAWSGHPANYGYTF
15	TRBJ1-2	TRBV7-2	NA	NA	TGTGCCAGCAGCTTAGGTCAGTCTTCTAACTATGGCTACACCTTC	CASSLGQSSNYGYTF
13	TRBJ1-1	TRBV14	NA	NA	TGTGCCAGCAGCCTACAGGGGAACACTGAAGCTTTCTTT	CASSLQGNTEAFF
13	TRBJ2-1	TRBV6-4	NA	NA	TGTGCCAGCAGACGTGACAGAGACAATGAGCAGTTCTTC	CASRRDRDNEQFF
14	TRBJ1-3	TRBV6-5	few	NA	TGTGCCAGCAGTAGCTTTAGCTCTGGAAACACCATATATTTT	CASSSFSSGNTIYF